Given below is one TCR beta chain in context. Measured with immunoSEQ multiplex PCR; TCRdb has only the in-frame clones, and not every one. The table shows 170,000 or so clones, with 70% to 85% occurring only once. This record comes from a study of blood T cell repertoires in COVID-19. From germline, CDR1 is SGDLS and CDR2 YYNGEE. This CDR3 has 17 amino acids. Trimming shortened V by 4 bases and J by 0 bases, and 19 bases separated the two germline ends. V gene TRBV9 combines with J gene TRBJ1-1; possible D gene TRBD1, 6 bases. This TCR was recovered from a woman aged 45-60 years who had recovered from COVID-19. Specimen: PBMCs or T cells enriched from blood (not recorded which). The CDR3 is CASSLRQVVSLNTEAFF. DNA of the CDR3: TGTGCCAGCAGCTTGCGACAGGTTGTTTCTCTGAACACTGAAGCTTTCTTT.